Listed below are T cell receptor beta chains from one sample, sequenced in a study of T cell responses to AZD1222 COVID-19 vaccine. Produced via immunoSEQ multiplex PCR; TCRdb's table is partial and in-frame only. The table has fewer than 70,000 clones, approximately 90% seen once. Material: peripheral blood, obtained on day 0 of AZD1222 vaccination. The source of these receptors is an adult in good health. Each CDR3 is given with its conserved first and last residue. D genes are given only for firm matches. Where a row states a size, it is once, few, many or the class of an expanded clone; other rows omit it.

v_call	d_call	clone_size	j_call	cdr3_nt	cdr3_aa
TRBV10-3	NA	NA	TRBJ2-5	TGTGCCACCACAAGCCAATCTCAACAGGGAGAGACCCAGTACTTC	CATTSQSQQGETQYF
TRBV5-1	TRBD1	NA	TRBJ1-2	TGCGCCAGCAGCTTAGGACAGGGGAACTATGGCTACACCTTC	CASSLGQGNYGYTF
TRBV27	NA	NA	TRBJ2-3	TGTGCCAGCAGTCGACCTAGACAGTCAGGAAGCACAGATACGCAGTATTTT	CASSRPRQSGSTDTQYF
TRBV7-8	NA	NA	TRBJ1-4	TGTGCCAGCAGCTTGGGACGGAGGGGGGAAAAACTGTTTTTT	CASSLGRRGEKLFF
TRBV24-1	NA	NA	TRBJ1-2	TGTGCCACCAGTGATGGCGCCTATGGCTACACCTTC	CATSDGAYGYTF
TRBV5-5	TRBD1	NA	TRBJ2-7	TGTGCCAGCAGTAGGGTCGGGACAGGGGGTTCGATAATGGGCGAGCAGTACTTC	CASSRVGTGGSIMGEQYF
TRBV7-3	NA	NA	TRBJ1-6	TGTGCCAGCAGCCCGGGTGTGCATAATTCACCCCTCCACTTT	CASSPGVHNSPLHF
TRBV15	NA	NA	TRBJ2-1	TGTGCCACCAGCAGGGGGGGCAGTCCCAATGAGCAGTTCTTC	CATSRGGSPNEQFF
TRBV5-1	NA	NA	TRBJ1-1	TGCGCCAGCAGCCTGGGGGGGACCACTGAAGCTTTCTTT	CASSLGGTTEAFF
TRBV7-2	NA	NA	TRBJ2-3	TGTGCCAGCAGCCCAACAGGGTATGGCACAGATACGCAGTATTTT	CASSPTGYGTDTQYF
TRBV7-6	NA	NA	TRBJ2-1	TGTGCCAGCAGCTTAGAGGCGAGTGGGGGGGCAATCTACAATGAGCAGTTCTTC	CASSLEASGGAIYNEQFF
TRBV2	NA	NA	TRBJ1-4	TGTGCCAGCAGGCGAGGGGCCGGCGAAAAACTGTTTTTT	CASRRGAGEKLFF
TRBV12-3/TRBV12-4	NA	few	TRBJ1-5	TGTGCCAGCAGTTTAGTAGGACCCCAGCATTTT	CASSLVGPQHF
TRBV24-1	NA	NA	TRBJ1-6	TGTGCCACCAGTGATTTGGGCAGTATTAATTCACCCCTCCACTTT	CATSDLGSINSPLHF
TRBV5-6	TRBD1	NA	TRBJ1-2	TGTGCCAGCAGACTGACAGGGGCCTATGGCTACACCTTC	CASRLTGAYGYTF
TRBV5-4	NA	NA	TRBJ1-2	TGTGCCAGCAGCTTTGCAGGCACCTATGGCTACACCTTC	CASSFAGTYGYTF
TRBV5-6	TRBD2	NA	TRBJ2-3	TGTGCCAGCAGCTTGAGGACTAGCGGAGGCACAGATACGCAGTATTTT	CASSLRTSGGTDTQYF
TRBV4-1	TRBD2	NA	TRBJ2-3	TGCGCCAGCAGCCGTCAGTGGGGGGGAAATTCAGATACGCAGTATTTT	CASSRQWGGNSDTQYF
TRBV7-2	TRBD1	NA	TRBJ1-1	TGTGCCAGCAGCCCTACAGGGGGGACTGAAGCTTTCTTT	CASSPTGGTEAFF
TRBV7-9	TRBD1	NA	TRBJ1-4	TGTGCCAGCAGCGGACCGGGACAGGGGGTAGAAAAACTGTTTTTT	CASSGPGQGVEKLFF
TRBV11-3	NA	NA	TRBJ1-6	TGTGCCAGCAGCCCAATCCCCCGACTGGGGGACTTTCTTCGGGAGGCTCTCCACTTT	CASSPIPRLGDFLREALHF
TRBV5-1	TRBD2	once	TRBJ2-3	TGCGCCAGCAGCTTGGCAGGACTAGCGGGGGGGAAGGCGCAGTATTTT	CASSLAGLAGGKAQYF
TRBV2	TRBD1	NA	TRBJ1-6	TGTGCCAGCAGGTTACAGGGGGTGAATAATTCACCCCTCCACTTT	CASRLQGVNNSPLHF
TRBV5-1	TRBD1	NA	TRBJ1-1	TGCGCCAGCAGCTTGGTAGGACAGGGAACAACTGAAGCTTTCTTT	CASSLVGQGTTEAFF
TRBV10-1	NA	NA	TRBJ2-3	TGCGCCAGCAGTGAGTCGAGGAAAGACACAGATACGCAGTATTTT	CASSESRKDTDTQYF
TRBV5-1	NA	NA	TRBJ2-3	TGCGCCAGCAGCTTAGGCCCGGAGGGTGGCACAGATACGCAGTATTTT	CASSLGPEGGTDTQYF
TRBV3-1/TRBV3-2	NA	once	TRBJ2-6	TGTGCCAGCAGCCCCTCTGACCTATACTCTGGGGCCAACGTCCTGACTTTC	CASSPSDLYSGANVLTF
TRBV5-4	NA	NA	TRBJ1-4	TGTGCCAGCAGCCGGGGGGTCGGTTTGAATGAAAAACTGTTTTTT	CASSRGVGLNEKLFF
TRBV4-1	NA	NA	TRBJ2-2	TGCGCCAGCAGCAAAGGGAGTCCCGGGGAGCTGTTTTTT	CASSKGSPGELFF
TRBV19	NA	once	TRBJ2-6	TGTGCCAGTAGTAAGACAGTTTCTGGGGCCAACGTCCTGACTTTC	CASSKTVSGANVLTF
TRBV11-2	TRBD1	NA	TRBJ2-2	TGTGCCAGCAGCCCCTTCGGGACAGGGCGGGACACCGGGGAGCTGTTTTTT	CASSPFGTGRDTGELFF
TRBV2	TRBD1	NA	TRBJ1-1	TGTGCCAGCAGTCCAAGGGGCAGGGGGCATCGAGCTTTCTTT	CASSPRGRGHRAFF
TRBV15	NA	NA	TRBJ2-5	TGTGCCACCAGCAGAGATCGGAGGGCCAGGACCCAGTACTTC	CATSRDRRARTQYF
TRBV2	TRBD1	NA	TRBJ2-7	TGTGCCAGCCTCCGGGACAGGGCCTACGAGCAGTACTTC	CASLRDRAYEQYF
TRBV6-5	NA	NA	TRBJ2-5	TGTGCCAGCACCGGGACAAAACAAGAGACCCAGTACTTC	CASTGTKQETQYF
TRBV6-5	TRBD1	NA	TRBJ1-1	TGTGCCAGCAGCCCGACAGGGGTTTGGAACACTGAAGCTTTCTTT	CASSPTGVWNTEAFF
TRBV28	NA	NA	TRBJ1-2	TGTGCCAGCAGCCCTGATAGCAGCTACACCTTC	CASSPDSSYTF
TRBV5-1	NA	NA	TRBJ2-3	TGCGCCAGCAGCTTGGGTGGCACAGATACGCAGTATTTT	CASSLGGTDTQYF
TRBV10-2	TRBD1	once	TRBJ1-5	TGCGCCAGCGCAGGGACAGGGCCTGGTCAGCCCCAGCATTTT	CASAGTGPGQPQHF
TRBV7-2	NA	NA	TRBJ1-4	TGTGCCAGCAGCTTAGGCTCGGGCCTGGTTGAAAAACTGTTTTTT	CASSLGSGLVEKLFF
TRBV3-1/TRBV3-2	TRBD2	once	TRBJ2-1	TGTGCCAGCAGCCCCCAGCGGGGGGAGGGCAATGAGCAGTTCTTC	CASSPQRGEGNEQFF
TRBV6-5	NA	NA	TRBJ2-1	TGTGCCAGCAGGGGACTTAGCATCTCCTACAATGAGCAGTTCTTC	CASRGLSISYNEQFF
TRBV3-1/TRBV3-2	NA	NA	TRBJ1-1	TGTGCCAGCAGCCAAGCCCCCGGGGGTGAAGCTTTCTTT	CASSQAPGGEAFF
TRBV5-1	TRBD2	NA	TRBJ2-1	TGCGCCAGCAGCCTGACTAGCGGGGGAGTATACAATGAGCAGTTCTTC	CASSLTSGGVYNEQFF
TRBV15	NA	NA	TRBJ1-2	TGTGCCACCAGCAGCGGCCTGGGGGGCTATGGCTACACCTTC	CATSSGLGGYGYTF
TRBV18	NA	NA	TRBJ2-2	TGTGCCAGCTCACCGAGGGGTGCCGGGGAGCTGTTTTTT	CASSPRGAGELFF
TRBV2	TRBD1	NA	TRBJ1-5	TGTGCCAGCAGCGACAGAAGACAGGGGATTTACAATCAGCCCCAGCATTTT	CASSDRRQGIYNQPQHF
TRBV4-2	NA	NA	TRBJ2-3	TGTGCCAGCAGCCAAGGGACAGATCCTAGCACAGATACGCAGTATTTT	CASSQGTDPSTDTQYF
TRBV6-4	NA	NA	TRBJ1-5	TGTGCCAGCAGTGAACAGGGTGGGAGCAATCAGCCCCAGCATTTT	CASSEQGGSNQPQHF
TRBV15	TRBD1	NA	TRBJ1-5	TGTGCCACCAGCGGACAGGGTCGGGATCAGCCCCAGCATTTT	CATSGQGRDQPQHF
TRBV12-5	TRBD1	NA	TRBJ1-5	TGTGCTAGTGGTTTGGTAAGGGGGCAGGTTCAGCCCCAGCATTTT	CASGLVRGQVQPQHF